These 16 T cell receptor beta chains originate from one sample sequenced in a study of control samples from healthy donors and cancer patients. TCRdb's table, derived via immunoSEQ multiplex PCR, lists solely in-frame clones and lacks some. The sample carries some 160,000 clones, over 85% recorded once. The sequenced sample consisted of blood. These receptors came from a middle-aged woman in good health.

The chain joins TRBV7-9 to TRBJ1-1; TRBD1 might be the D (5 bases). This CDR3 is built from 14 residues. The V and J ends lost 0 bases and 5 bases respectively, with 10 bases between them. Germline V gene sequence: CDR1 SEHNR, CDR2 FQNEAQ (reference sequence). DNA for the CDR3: TGTGCCAGCAGCTTAGCGGGGCTCGGGACTGAAGCTTTCTTT. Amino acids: CASSLAGLGTEAFF.

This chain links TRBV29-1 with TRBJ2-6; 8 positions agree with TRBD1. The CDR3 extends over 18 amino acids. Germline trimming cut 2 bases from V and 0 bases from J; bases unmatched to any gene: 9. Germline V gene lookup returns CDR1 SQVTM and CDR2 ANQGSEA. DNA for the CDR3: TGCAGCGTTGAAAGTCGACAGGGGTTGTCCTCTGGGGCCAACGTCCTGACTTTC. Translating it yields CSVESRQGLSSGANVLTF.

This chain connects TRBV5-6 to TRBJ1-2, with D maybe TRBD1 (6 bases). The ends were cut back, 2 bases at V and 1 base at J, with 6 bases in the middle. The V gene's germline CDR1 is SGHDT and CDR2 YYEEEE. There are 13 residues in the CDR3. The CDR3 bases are TGTGCCAGCAGCTTACAGGGTAACTATGGCTACACCTTC. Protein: CASSLQGNYGYTF.

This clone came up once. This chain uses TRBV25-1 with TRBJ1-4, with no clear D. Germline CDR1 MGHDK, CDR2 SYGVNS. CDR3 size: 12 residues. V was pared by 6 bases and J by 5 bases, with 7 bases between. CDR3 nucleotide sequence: TGTGCCAGCAGATTGGGGAATGAAAAACTGTTTTTT. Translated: CASRLGNEKLFF.

The CDR3: CASSLGTFSLYGYTF. The CDR3 DNA reads TGCGCCAGCAGCCTAGGGACATTTTCCCTCTATGGCTACACCTTC. The chain is built from TRBV5-1 and TRBJ1-2; TRBD1 is a possible D gene (6 bases). Germline CDR1 SGHRS, CDR2 YFSETQ. The ends were cut back, 4 bases at V and 4 bases at J, with 17 bases in the middle. The CDR3 is made up of 15 amino acids.

The CDR3, as DNA: TGTGCTAGTGGTTTGGTCGCGGGACTGGGGACGCAGTATTTT. Amino acids: CASGLVAGLGTQYF. The V and J genes are TRBV12-5 and TRBJ2-3, with a possible D match to TRBD2 (6 bases). The CDR3 has 14 residues. CDR1 and CDR2 from the germline V gene are LGHNT and FRNRAP. Trimming left V 0 bases short and J 9 bases short, with 13 bases between.

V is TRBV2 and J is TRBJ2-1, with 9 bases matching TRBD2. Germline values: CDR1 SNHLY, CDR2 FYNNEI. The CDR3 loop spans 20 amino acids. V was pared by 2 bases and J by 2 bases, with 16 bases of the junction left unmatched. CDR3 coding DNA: TGTGCCAGCAGTGAATCTGGGCTAGCGGGATTTTATTTCCCCTACAATGAGCAGTTCTTC. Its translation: CASSESGLAGFYFPYNEQFF.

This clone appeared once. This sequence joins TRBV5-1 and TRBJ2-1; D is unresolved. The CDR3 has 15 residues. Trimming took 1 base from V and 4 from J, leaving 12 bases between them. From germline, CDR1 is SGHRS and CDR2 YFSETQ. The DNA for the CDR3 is TGCGCCAGCAGCTTGAGCTCAGTGACTTACAATGAGCAGTTCTTC. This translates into CASSLSSVTYNEQFF.

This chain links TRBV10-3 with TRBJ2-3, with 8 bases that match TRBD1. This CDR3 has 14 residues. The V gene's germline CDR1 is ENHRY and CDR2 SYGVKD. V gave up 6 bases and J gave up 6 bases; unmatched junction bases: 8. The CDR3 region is CAIRERTGLDTQYF. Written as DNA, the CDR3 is TGTGCCATCAGAGAGAGGACAGGGTTGGATACGCAGTATTTT.

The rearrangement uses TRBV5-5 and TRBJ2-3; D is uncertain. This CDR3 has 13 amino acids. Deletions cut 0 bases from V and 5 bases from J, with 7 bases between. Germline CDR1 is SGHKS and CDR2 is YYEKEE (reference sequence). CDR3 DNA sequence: TGTGCCAGCAGCTTGGCCTTTGTAGATACGCAGTATTTT. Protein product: CASSLAFVDTQYF.

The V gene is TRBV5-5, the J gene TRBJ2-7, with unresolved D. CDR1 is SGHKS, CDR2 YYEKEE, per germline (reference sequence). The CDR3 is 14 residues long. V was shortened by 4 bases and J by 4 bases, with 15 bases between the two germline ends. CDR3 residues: CASSNDPQRYEQYF. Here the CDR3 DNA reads TGTGCCAGCAGCAACGACCCACAAAGGTACGAGCAGTACTTC.

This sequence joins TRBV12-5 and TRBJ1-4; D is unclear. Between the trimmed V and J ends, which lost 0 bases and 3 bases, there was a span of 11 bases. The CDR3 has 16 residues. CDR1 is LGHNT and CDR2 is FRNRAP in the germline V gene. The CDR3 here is CASGLVLGLANEKLFF. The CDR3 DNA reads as TGTGCTAGTGGTTTGGTATTAGGGCTGGCTAATGAAAAACTGTTTTTT.

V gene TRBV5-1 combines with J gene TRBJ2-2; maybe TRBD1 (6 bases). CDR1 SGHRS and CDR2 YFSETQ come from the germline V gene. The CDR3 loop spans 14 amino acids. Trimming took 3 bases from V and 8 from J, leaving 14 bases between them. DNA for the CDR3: TGCGCCAGCAGCTCCACACAGGGTCTGGGGGAGCTGTTTTTT. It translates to CASSSTQGLGELFF.

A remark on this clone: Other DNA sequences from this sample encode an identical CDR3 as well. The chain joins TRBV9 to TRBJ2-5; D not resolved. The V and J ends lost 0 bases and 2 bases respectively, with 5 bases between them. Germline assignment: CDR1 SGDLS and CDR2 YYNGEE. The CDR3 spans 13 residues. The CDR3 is CASSVDSQETQYF. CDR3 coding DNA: TGTGCCAGCAGCGTAGATAGTCAAGAGACCCAGTACTTC.

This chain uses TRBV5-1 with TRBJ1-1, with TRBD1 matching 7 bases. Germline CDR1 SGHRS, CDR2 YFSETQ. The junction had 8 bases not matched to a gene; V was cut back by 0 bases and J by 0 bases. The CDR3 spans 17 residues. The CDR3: CASSLEQGRSVNTEAFF. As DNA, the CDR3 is TGCGCCAGCAGCTTGGAACAGGGGAGATCCGTGAACACTGAAGCTTTCTTT.

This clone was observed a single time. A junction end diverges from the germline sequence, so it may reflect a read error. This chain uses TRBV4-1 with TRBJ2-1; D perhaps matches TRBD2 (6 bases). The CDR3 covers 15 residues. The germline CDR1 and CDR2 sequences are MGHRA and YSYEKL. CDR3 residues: CASSEEEGLGNEQFF. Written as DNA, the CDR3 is TGCGCCAGCAGCGAAGAGGAGGGGCTCGGCAATGAGCAGTTCTTC.